This TCR beta chain came from a study of T cells in localized non-small cell lung cancer. Study outcomes and limitations: Clonality peaked in uninvolved adjacent lung rather than tumor.

CDR3 length: 16 amino acids. Germline-derived CDR1 and CDR2 are MNHEY and SMNVEV (reference sequence). Between the trimmed V and J ends, which lost 5 bases and 3 bases, there was a span of 17 bases. Here immunoSEQ multiplex PCR was the method, and the copy in TCRdb shows in-frame clones only, minus some. Of roughly 13,000 clones listed, about four fifths were seen once; the top ten hold under 30%. A word on this clone: Its target is not known.

Sequenced here: peripheral blood, sampled before any cancer treatment. This chain uses TRBV27 with TRBJ2-1; D is possibly TRBD1 or TRBD2 (5 bases each). The clonotype comes from a male donor aged 60 or older with stage I squamous cell lung carcinoma. This chain's CDR3 is CASSLGGGGYYNEQFF. The CDR3 region has the DNA TGTGCCAGCAGTCTCGGTGGGGGTGGCTACTACAATGAGCAGTTCTTC.